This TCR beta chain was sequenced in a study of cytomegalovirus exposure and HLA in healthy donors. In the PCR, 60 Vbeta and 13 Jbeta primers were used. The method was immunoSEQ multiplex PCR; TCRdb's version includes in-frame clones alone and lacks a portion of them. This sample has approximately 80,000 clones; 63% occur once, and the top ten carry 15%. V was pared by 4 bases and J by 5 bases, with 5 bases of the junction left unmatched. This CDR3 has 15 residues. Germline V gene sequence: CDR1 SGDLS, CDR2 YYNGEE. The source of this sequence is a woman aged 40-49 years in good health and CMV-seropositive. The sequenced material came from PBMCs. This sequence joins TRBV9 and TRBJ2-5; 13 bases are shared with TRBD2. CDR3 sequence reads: CASSPGTSGTETQYF. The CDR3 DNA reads TGTGCCAGCAGCCCCGGGACTAGCGGGACCGAGACCCAGTACTTC. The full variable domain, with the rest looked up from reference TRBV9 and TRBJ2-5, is DSGVTQTPKHLITATGQRVTLRCSPRSGDLSVYWYQQSLDQGLQFLIQYYNGEERAKGNILERFSAQQFPDLHSELNLSSLELGDSALYFCASSPGTSGTETQYFGPGTRLLVL.